A selection of T cell receptor beta chains follows, all from one sample in a study of T cell repertoires in cytomegalovirus infection. A single record per CDR3 protein comes from TCRdb applying MiXCR to the reads. The data hold 300,000 or so distinct CDR3 sequences, with roughly a tenth observed a single time. Material for sequencing was PBMCs. The source of these receptors is a human donor in good health (CMV status not recorded). Some clones in this sample may be carry-over from other donors' samples. The CDR3 runs from the conserved cysteine through the conserved F or W. The D gene is left open where the match is weak. Some rows have no size entry. The others give once, few or many, or a class for an expanded clone.

J,size,D,V,CDR3,DNA
TRBJ1-1,NA,NA,TRBV20-1,CSASRRRTEAFF,TGCAGTGCTAGCCGGCGGCGTACTGAAGCTTTCTTT
TRBJ2-7,NA,TRBD2,TRBV29-1,CSCRGRLAGDEQYF,TGCAGCTGCCGAGGGCGACTAGCGGGGGACGAGCAGTACTTC
TRBJ2-5,many,NA,TRBV6-2/TRBV6-3,CASSYSGSWTQYF,TGTGCCAGCAGTTACTCCGGGTCTTGGACCCAGTACTTC
TRBJ2-1,many,TRBD2,TRBV7-2,CASSPTSGGAYEQFF,TGTGCCAGCAGCCCCACTAGCGGGGGGGCCTATGAGCAGTTCTTC
TRBJ2-1,many,NA,TRBV7-3,CASSFYASYNEQFF,TGTGCCAGCAGCTTCTATGCTTCCTACAATGAGCAGTTCTTC
TRBJ2-1,many,TRBD1,TRBV5-1,CASSSSDRAYEQFF,TGCGCCAGCAGCTCGTCGGACAGGGCATATGAGCAGTTCTTC
TRBJ2-3,many,NA,TRBV20-1,CSAREVAAYTDTQYF,TGCAGTGCTAGAGAGGTAGCGGCCTACACAGATACGCAGTATTTT
TRBJ1-1,few,NA,TRBV4-2,CASMLTEAFF,TGTGCCAGCATGCTAACGGAAGCTTTCTTT
TRBJ1-1,many,NA,TRBV7-9,CASSLGQGPSEAFF,TGTGCCAGCAGCTTAGGGCAGGGGCCCTCTGAAGCTTTCTTT
TRBJ1-1,many,TRBD1,TRBV19,CASSRKTGRPNTEAFF,TGTGCCAGTAGTAGAAAGACAGGGCGGCCGAACACTGAAGCTTTCTTT
TRBJ1-1,NA,NA,TRBV14,CPSSLGAENTEAFF,TGTCCCAGCAGCCTCGGGGCCGAGAACACTGAAGCTTTCTTT
TRBJ2-3,few,NA,TRBV25-1,CASSDPTADTQYF,TGTGCCAGCAGTGACCCGACCGCAGATACGCAGTATTTT